This paragraph covers one T cell receptor (beta chain) sequence. The source of the sample is a study of T cell changes during pregnancy in multiple sclerosis. Libraries were prepared by immunoSEQ multiplex PCR; TCRdb keeps only in-frame clonotypes and omits some of them. The profile shows 75,000 to 90,000 clones, 91% of them singletons. Germline V gene sequence: CDR1 KGHSH, CDR2 LQKENI. Deletions cut 5 bases from V and 0 bases from J, with 14 bases between. The CDR3 is 16 residues long. The sample was PBMCs, taken in the first trimester of pregnancy. The chain has TRBV18 and TRBJ1-3; tentative D call: TRBD1 (6 bases). This clonotype was sampled from a female donor in good health, serving as a control in a pregnancy study. Some clones in this sample may be carry-over from other donors' samples. In DNA, the CDR3 is TGTGCCAGCTCAAATGGACAGCCGGGCTCTGGAAACACCATATATTTT. It is translated as CASSNGQPGSGNTIYF. The full variable domain, completed using reference TRBV18 and TRBJ1-3, is NAGVMQNPRHLVRRRGQEARLRCSPMKGHSHVYWYRQLPEEGLKFMVYLQKENIIDESGMPKERFSAEFPKEGPSILRIQQVVRGDSAAYFCASSNGQPGSGNTIYFGEGSWLTVV.